A single sample gave rise to the 30 T cell receptor beta chains below, sequenced in a study of cytomegalovirus exposure and HLA in healthy donors. Primers: 60 Vbeta forward and 13 Jbeta reverse. Repertoires were generated with immunoSEQ multiplex PCR, while TCRdb's copy carries only in-frame clones and drops some. Altogether 85,000 to 130,000 clones are present, 70% to 85% being singletons, with the ten largest covering about 5.4%. The specimen was PBMCs. The receptor set was obtained from a young woman in good health and CMV-seropositive.

V usage is TRBV7-9 and J usage is TRBJ1-2; 7 positions match TRBD1. Germline lookup yields CDR1 SEHNR and CDR2 FQNEAQ (reference sequence). The CDR3 spans 15 residues. The junction had 7 bases not matched to a gene; V was cut back by 5 bases and J by 1 base. The CDR3 bases are TGTGCCAGCAGCGCACAGGGGTCGGATAACTATGGCTACACCTTC. It is translated as CASSAQGSDNYGYTF.

This clone came up once. Other DNA sequences in this sample translate to the same CDR3. V and J are TRBV9 and TRBJ1-1; the D is unclear. Germline CDR1 SGDLS, CDR2 YYNGEE. CDR3 length equals 13 residues. With 1 base removed from V and 1 base from J, the gap between germline ends came to 5 bases. CDR3 region: CASSVSGNTEAFF. CDR3 in DNA: TGTGCCAGCAGCGTATCAGGGAACACTGAAGCTTTCTTT.

The V call is TRBV5-1, the J call TRBJ2-7; 10 bases fit TRBD2. The CDR3 is made up of 15 amino acids. V was clipped by 3 bases and J by 1 base; unmatched bases: 4. CDR1 is SGHRS and CDR2 is YFSETQ in the germline V gene. This CDR3 reads CASSWLAGDSYEQYF. CDR3 bases: TGCGCCAGCAGCTGGCTAGCGGGGGATTCCTACGAGCAGTACTTC.

This clone was observed once. The CDR3 is CASSPGQGFDEQYF. In DNA form, the CDR3 reads TGCGCCAGCAGCCCGGGACAGGGGTTCGACGAGCAGTACTTC. The chain combines TRBV5-1 with TRBJ2-7; 10 nucleotides line up with TRBD1. Germline V gives CDR1 SGHRS, CDR2 YFSETQ. After removal of 4 bases from V and 5 bases from J, the junction contained 6 bases not matched to a gene. The CDR3 runs 14 residues.

This clone has a single count. This rearrangement joins TRBV28 to TRBJ1-2, with TRBD1 identical over 9 bases. The CDR3 is 16 amino acids. Germline CDR1 reads MDHEN; CDR2 reads SYDVKM. Trimming took 6 bases from V and 8 from J; bases not matched to a gene: 16. CDR3 in amino acids: CASSTGTGFAGGGYTF. CDR3 coding DNA: TGTGCCAGCAGCACCGGGACAGGGTTTGCCGGCGGCGGCTACACCTTC.

This chain uses TRBV21-1 with TRBJ1-5; TRBD1 reflects the table's D call only, with no check against the DNA. TRBV21-1 is described as a pseudogene. CDR3 length: 14 residues. The CDR3 is CASSKVGLNQPQHF. Here the CDR3 DNA reads TGTGCCAGCAGCAAAGTGGGGCTTAATCAGCCCCAGCATTTT.

This chain uses TRBV2 with TRBJ1-4, with D unresolved. V was clipped by 3 bases and J by 2 bases, with 7 bases between them. CDR1 SNHLY and CDR2 FYNNEI come from the germline V gene. This CDR3 has 14 amino acids. The CDR3 is CASSDFQTNEKLFF. The CDR3 DNA reads TGTGCCAGCAGTGACTTTCAGACTAATGAAAAACTGTTTTTT.

The chain uses TRBV6-5 and TRBJ2-5; 10 bases line up with TRBD2. The CDR3 has 14 residues. J gave up 1 base and V 6 bases, and 2 bases lay outside the gene matches. Germline V lookup: CDR1 MNHEY, CDR2 SVGAGI. The CDR3 DNA sequence: TGTGCCAGCAGGAGACTAGCGGGCCAAGAGACCCAGTACTTC. Translation gives CASRRLAGQETQYF.

CDR3 bases: TGCGCCAGCAGCATCGGGACTAGCGGGGCTCAAGAGACCCAGTACTTC. Amino acid sequence: CASSIGTSGAQETQYF. This chain links TRBV5-1 with TRBJ2-5; the match to TRBD2 covers 13 bases. The germline V gene encodes CDR1 SGHRS and CDR2 YFSETQ. This CDR3 region has 16 residues. The trim removed 4 bases at V and 2 bases at J, leaving 5 bases unmatched.

There are a few counts of this clone. The chain couples TRBV5-6 to TRBJ2-1; D is possibly TRBD2 (6 bases). CDR1 is SGHDT and CDR2 is YYEEEE in the germline V gene. The CDR3 is 16 residues long. The V end lost 4 bases, the J end lost 0 bases, and 14 bases lay between the germline ends. CDR3 loop: CASSPGAGSSYNEQFF. As DNA, the CDR3 is TGTGCCAGCAGCCCCGGGGCGGGAAGCTCCTACAATGAGCAGTTCTTC.

The chain joins TRBV6-1 to TRBJ1-4; no reliable D call. Germline CDR1 is MNHNS and CDR2 is SASEGT. This CDR3 contains 15 residues. The V gene lost 8 bases and the J gene lost 0 bases, with 13 bases spanning the gap. CDR3 sequence: CASAEYLATNEKLFF. CDR3 nucleotide sequence: TGTGCCAGCGCGGAATACTTGGCAACTAATGAAAAACTGTTTTTT.

The rearrangement joins TRBV29-1 to TRBJ2-2; D might be TRBD1 (6 bases). Germline CDR1 and CDR2: SQVTM and ANQGSEA. V was pared by 6 bases and J by 0 bases, with 17 bases between. The CDR3 has 16 amino acids. The CDR3 nucleotides are TGCAGCGTACGAACCCGGGACACCGCGAACACCGGGGAGCTGTTTTTT. Its translation is CSVRTRDTANTGELFF.

The V and J genes are TRBV19 and TRBJ1-1; D not certain. V lost 2 bases and J 1 base, leaving 8 bases between the germline ends. Germline-derived CDR1 and CDR2 are LNHDA and SQIVND (reference sequence). The CDR3 covers 14 residues. CDR3 protein: CASSIQVGNTEAFF. The CDR3 DNA is TGTGCCAGTAGTATACAGGTGGGGAACACTGAAGCTTTCTTT.

This CDR3 reads CASSPPSGTGGEEQYF. The DNA of the CDR3 is TGTGCCAGCTCACCTCCCTCCGGGACAGGGGGCGAGGAGCAGTACTTC. The genes are TRBV18 and TRBJ2-7; 12 bases fit TRBD1. V was pared by 3 bases and J by 7 bases, with 10 bases of the junction left unmatched. In germline, CDR1 is KGHSH, CDR2 LQKENI. The CDR3 is 16 amino acids.

The V gene is TRBV30, the J gene TRBJ1-1; 8 bases agree with TRBD1. Trimming at V came to 5 bases and at J to 4 bases, leaving 9 bases not matched to a gene. This CDR3 has 14 amino acids. From germline, CDR1 is GTSNPN and CDR2 SVGIG (reference sequence). The CDR3 nucleotides read TGTGCCTGGTCACCACTTACAGGGGGCACTGAAGCTTTCTTT. It encodes CAWSPLTGGTEAFF. Combining the CDR3 with reference TRBV30 and TRBJ1-1 gives the whole variable domain SQTIHQWPATLVQPVGSPLSLECTVEGTSNPNLYWYRQAAGRGLQLLFYSVGIGQISSEVPQNLSASRPQDRQFILSSKKLLLSDSGFYLCAWSPLTGGTEAFFGQGTRLTVV.

The table lists this clone with a count of one. The rearrangement links TRBV19 to TRBJ2-7; D is possibly TRBD1 (5 bases). Germline CDR1 is LNHDA and CDR2 is SQIVND (reference sequence). The CDR3 contains 13 residues. V was clipped by 2 bases and J by 2 bases, with 7 bases between them. The CDR3 sequence is CASSISRAYEQYF. CDR3 nucleotide sequence: TGTGCCAGTAGTATAAGCAGGGCCTACGAGCAGTACTTC.

The chain is built from TRBV27 and TRBJ1-5; D is ambiguous. Germline CDR1 reads MNHEY; CDR2 reads SMNVEV (reference sequence). The CDR3 consists of 13 residues. The V gene lost 5 bases and the J gene lost 7 bases, with 12 bases spanning the gap. CDR3 sequence: CASSTARWQPQHF. The CDR3 coding sequence is TGTGCCAGCAGTACCGCCCGGTGGCAGCCCCAGCATTTT.

The chain combines TRBV6-4 with TRBJ2-1, with D uncertain. In germline, CDR1 is MRHNA, CDR2 SNTAGT. Trimming took off 5 bases at V and 2 bases at J, with 7 bases between the two ends. The CDR3 is made up of 13 amino acids. The CDR3 reads CASSSSTYNEQFF. The CDR3 DNA sequence: TGTGCCAGCAGTTCGAGCACCTACAATGAGCAGTTCTTC.

The gene calls are TRBV5-1 and TRBJ1-1; 8 nucleotides match TRBD1. The V and J ends lost 2 bases and 1 base, in that order; junction bases with no gene match: 7. CDR3 size: 16 residues. Germline-derived CDR1 and CDR2 are SGHRS and YFSETQ. Written as DNA, the CDR3 is TGCGCCAGCAGCTTCCAAGGACAGGGTACGAACACTGAAGCTTTCTTT. Translating it yields CASSFQGQGTNTEAFF. Drawing the rest from reference TRBV5-1 and TRBJ1-1, the complete variable domain is KAGVTQTPRYLIKTRGQQVTLSCSPISGHRSVSWYQQTPGQGLQFLFEYFSETQRNKGNFPGRFSGRQFSNSRSEMNVSTLELGDSALYLCASSFQGQGTNTEAFFGQGTRLTVV.

This clone appeared once. The chain couples TRBV7-9 to TRBJ2-1, with D unresolved. The CDR3 spans 15 residues. CDR1 is SEHNR, CDR2 FQNEAQ, per germline (reference sequence). V shed 1 base and J shed 6 bases, with 13 bases lying between them. The chain's CDR3 is CASSLDFSNANEQFF. In DNA, the CDR3 is TGTGCCAGCAGCTTAGACTTTTCCAACGCCAATGAGCAGTTCTTC. Complete variable domain (other parts from reference TRBV7-9 and TRBJ2-1): DTGVSQNPRHKITKRGQNVTFRCDPISEHNRLYWYRQTLGQGPEFLTYFQNEAQLEKSRLLSDRFSAERPKGSFSTLEIQRTEQGDSAMYLCASSLDFSNANEQFFGPGTRLTVL.

This rearrangement joins TRBV25-1 to TRBJ2-5; no firm D call. The J call is uncertain, as TRBJ2-7 better fits the DNA end. Germline CDR1 MGHDK, CDR2 SYGVNS. This CDR3 contains 15 residues. The CDR3 region is CASSELTYGSYEQYF. The CDR3 DNA is TGTGCCAGCAGTGAATTGACTTACGGCTCCTACGAGCAGTACTTC.

This chain joins TRBV2 and TRBJ2-3; a possible D gene is TRBD1 (5 bases). Germline values: CDR1 SNHLY, CDR2 FYNNEI. The CDR3 runs 13 residues. V was pared by 6 bases and J by 2 bases, with 9 bases between. The CDR3 bases are TGTGCCAGCAGATGGGGCACCACAGATACGCAGTATTTT. Protein sequence: CASRWGTTDTQYF.

The chain has TRBV2 and TRBJ2-7; 7 nucleotides line up with TRBD1. CDR3 length: 14 residues. The junction had 3 bases not matched to a gene; V was cut back by 0 bases and J by 4 bases. The germline gives CDR1 SNHLY, CDR2 FYNNEI. This CDR3 is CASSEAGQRYEQYF. Written as DNA, the CDR3 is TGTGCCAGCAGTGAAGCGGGACAGAGATACGAGCAGTACTTC.

The CDR3 loop reads CAWSVSRTSNVETQYF. For the CDR3, the DNA is TGTGCCTGGAGTGTAAGCAGGACTTCGAATGTAGAGACCCAGTACTTC. The gene calls are TRBV30 and TRBJ2-5, with a possible D match to TRBD2 (5 bases). This CDR3 spans 16 amino acids. V was shortened by 0 bases and J by 4 bases, with 18 bases between the two germline ends. The germline gives CDR1 GTSNPN, CDR2 SVGIG (reference sequence).

This sequence joins TRBV5-4 and TRBJ2-4; 7 nucleotides agree with TRBD1. Germline CDR1 is SGHNT and CDR2 is YYREEE (reference sequence). Trimming removed 5 bases from V and 0 bases from J; junction bases left unmatched: 11. The CDR3 loop spans 17 amino acids. The CDR3 DNA reads as TGTGCCAGCAGTTACAAGACAGGGCCTCTAGCCAAAAACATTCAGTACTTC. Its protein product is CASSYKTGPLAKNIQYF.

The chain carries TRBV27 and TRBJ1-2; 7 nucleotides match TRBD1. The ends lost 6 bases at V and 7 bases at J; junction bases unmatched: 8. Germline CDR1 is MNHEY and CDR2 is SMNVEV (reference sequence). The CDR3 consists of 13 residues. The CDR3 region is CASSPDRVGGYTF. Here the CDR3 DNA reads TGTGCCAGCAGCCCCGACAGGGTAGGTGGCTACACCTTC.

The CDR3 nucleotides are TGCAGCGTTAAACGGGACAGGGCCTCATACGAGCAGTACTTC. Amino acids: CSVKRDRASYEQYF. The V gene is TRBV29-1, the J gene TRBJ2-7, with TRBD1 identical over 9 bases. V lost 5 bases, J lost 4 bases, and 9 bases stayed unmatched. This CDR3 has 14 residues. Germline assignment: CDR1 SQVTM and CDR2 ANQGSEA.

V and J are TRBV4-1 and TRBJ2-1, with 7 bases aligning to TRBD2. Unmatched junction bases numbered 14, after V lost 3 bases and J lost 12 bases. The CDR3 runs to 15 residues. Germline CDR1 MGHRA, CDR2 YSYEKL. In DNA, the CDR3 is TGCGCCAGCAGCCAGACTGATACAAAGACTAGCATGCAGTTCTTC. Amino acid sequence: CASSQTDTKTSMQFF.

The CDR3 sequence is CASRGQTNTEAFF. The CDR3 DNA sequence: TGTGCCAGCAGGGGACAGACGAACACTGAAGCTTTCTTT. This chain joins TRBV6-6 and TRBJ1-1; TRBD1 matches 7 bases. V lost 6 bases to trimming and J lost 1 base; unmatched junction nucleotides: 2. Germline values: CDR1 MNHNY, CDR2 SVGAGI (reference sequence). The CDR3 totals 13 residues.

This chain joins TRBV11-3 and TRBJ1-1, with D possibly TRBD1 on 5 matching bases. The germline V and J ends were trimmed by 0 bases and 5 bases, with 13 bases remaining between them. Germline CDR1 reads SGHNT; CDR2 reads YENEEA. This CDR3 contains 15 residues. Here the CDR3 reads CASSLEGGMQTEAFF. In nucleotides, the CDR3 is TGTGCCAGCAGCTTAGAGGGGGGGATGCAGACTGAAGCTTTCTTT.